The clone carrying this T cell receptor (beta chain) has only a few counts. With 3 bases clipped from V and 6 bases from J, the junction kept 16 bases outside the gene matches. This CDR3 has 19 amino acids. Germline V gives CDR1 KGHDR, CDR2 SFDVKD. The authors made TCR beta libraries by quantitative 5'-RACE with molecular barcodes. TCRdb re-analysed the 5' RACE reads in MiXCR, keeping a single row per CDR3 protein. The data hold around 300,000 distinct CDR3 sequences, with more than 20% observed a single time. This sample stems from a study of CD8 T cells in ankylosing spondylitis. Sample: blood, either unsorted or a sorted T cell fraction (not recorded which). The receptor was derived from a female donor with ankylosing spondylitis or in good health (not recorded which). The gene calls are TRBV24-1 and TRBJ2-1; TRBD2 agrees at 10 bases. CDR3 bases: TGTGCCACCAGTGATCAACTAGCGGGACTCCCCCTCGACGGCAATGAGCAGTTCTTC. Translation: CATSDQLAGLPLDGNEQFF.